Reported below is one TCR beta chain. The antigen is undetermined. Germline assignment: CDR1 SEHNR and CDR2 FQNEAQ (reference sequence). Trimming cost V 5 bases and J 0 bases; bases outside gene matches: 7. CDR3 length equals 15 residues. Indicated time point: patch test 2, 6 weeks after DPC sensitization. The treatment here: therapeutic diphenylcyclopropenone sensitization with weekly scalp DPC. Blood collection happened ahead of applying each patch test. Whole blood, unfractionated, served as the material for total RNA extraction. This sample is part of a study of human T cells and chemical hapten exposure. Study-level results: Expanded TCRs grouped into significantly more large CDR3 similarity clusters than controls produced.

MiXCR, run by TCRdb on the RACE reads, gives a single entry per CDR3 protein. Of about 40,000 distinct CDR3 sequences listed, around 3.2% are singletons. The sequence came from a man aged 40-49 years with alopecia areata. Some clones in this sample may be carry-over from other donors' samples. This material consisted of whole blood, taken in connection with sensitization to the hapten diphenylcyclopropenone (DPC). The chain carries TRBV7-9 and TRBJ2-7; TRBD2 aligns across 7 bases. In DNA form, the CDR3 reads TGTGCCAGCAGCCCCGGAGCGGGACTCTCCTACGAGCAGTACTTC. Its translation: CASSPGAGLSYEQYF. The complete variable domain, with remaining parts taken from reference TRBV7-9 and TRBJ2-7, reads DTGVSQNPRHKITKRGQNVTFRCDPISEHNRLYWYRQTLGQGPEFLTYFQNEAQLEKSRLLSDRFSAERPKGSFSTLEIQRTEQGDSAMYLCASSPGAGLSYEQYFGPGTRLTVT.